This passage covers 9 T cell receptor beta chains from one sample sequenced in a study of T cells in Graves' hyperthyroidism and ophthalmopathy. RNA transcripts gave rise to amplified TCR beta CDR3 regions. Researchers ran a first-round RT-PCR on the TCR CDR3 using the HTBI primer set. From the multiplex PCR reads, TCRdb called clonotypes with MiXCR, one entry per CDR3 protein. Of approximately 400,000 distinct CDR3 sequences listed, roughly 14% were seen once; the top ten hold roughly 20%. Sequencing used blood. These receptors came from a man aged 25 to 40 with Graves' hyperthyroidism that later progressed to Graves' ophthalmopathy.

This rearrangement joins TRBV5-4 to TRBJ2-5, with 7 positions matching TRBD2. Unmatched junction bases numbered 9, after V lost 5 bases and J lost 2 bases. From germline, CDR1 is SGHNT and CDR2 YYREEE (reference sequence). The CDR3 totals 15 residues. CDR3 sequence: CASRLASGVQETQYF. CDR3 in DNA: TGTGCCAGCAGGCTAGCTAGCGGCGTACAAGAGACCCAGTACTTC. The entire variable domain, with the rest obtained from reference TRBV5-4 and TRBJ2-5, is as follows: ETGVTQSPTHLIKTRGQQVTLRCSSQSGHNTVSWYQQALGQGPQFIFQYYREEENGRGNFPPRFSGLQFPNYSSELNVNALELDDSALYLCASRLASGVQETQYFGPGTRLLVL.

The genes are TRBV27 and TRBJ2-1, with a tentative D call TRBD1 (6 bases). There are 13 residues in the CDR3. CDR1 and CDR2 from the germline V gene are MNHEY and SMNVEV (reference sequence). Trimming took 7 bases from V and 10 from J, leaving 17 bases between them. CDR3 loop: CASKVQGEWEQFF. CDR3 DNA sequence: TGTGCCAGCAAGGTACAGGGTGAATGGGAGCAGTTCTTC.

V usage is TRBV5-1 and J usage is TRBJ2-5; the D gene is possibly TRBD1 (6 bases). V lost 8 bases to trimming and J lost 2 bases, with 13 bases between them. The CDR3 contains 13 residues. From germline, CDR1 is SGHRS and CDR2 YFSETQ. CDR3 in DNA: TGCGCCAGTATAGGGCAGGGGCAAGAGACCCAGTACTTC. This encodes CASIGQGQETQYF.

This clonotype was seen more than once but under ten times. V usage is TRBV3-1 and J usage is TRBJ2-3; D gene ambiguous. Germline lookup yields CDR1 LGHDT and CDR2 YNNKEL (reference sequence). This CDR3 is 17 amino acids long. V lost 0 bases to trimming and J lost 3 bases, with 16 bases between them. CDR3 amino acids: CASSQDSIKYWTDTQYF. The DNA for the CDR3 is TGTGCCAGCAGCCAAGATTCAATAAAGTATTGGACAGATACGCAGTATTTT.

A note on this clonotype: This may be a read error: a much more frequent sequence differs by one nucleotide. The CDR3 sequence: CGVRGLVDLEQYF. CDR3 sequence (DNA): TGCGGTGTCAGAGGGCTGGTGGATCTCGAGCAGTACTTC. The V gene is TRBV20-1, the J gene TRBJ2-7; D is possibly TRBD2 (5 bases). The CDR3 length is 13 residues. Germline V gene lookup returns CDR1 DFQATT and CDR2 SNEGSKA (reference sequence).

In its sample, this clonotype was seen many times. This chain links TRBV30 with TRBJ1-2, with 8 bases lining up with TRBD1. V lost 4 bases to trimming and J lost 6 bases; unmatched junction nucleotides: 7. The CDR3 has 13 residues. Per the germline V gene, CDR1 is GTSNPN and CDR2 is SVGIG (reference sequence). The CDR3 reads CAWTWTGNNGYTF. The CDR3 nucleotides read TGTGCCTGGACCTGGACAGGGAACAATGGCTACACCTTC.

There are a few counts of this clonotype. A much larger clone sits a single nucleotide away, making a read error possible. CDR3 DNA sequence: TGTGCCAGCAGCTTGGGCTCTGGGGCCAACGCCCTGACTTTC. Translating it yields CASSLGSGANALTF. J is TRBJ2-6 and V is TRBV11-2; TRBD1 might be the D (5 bases). Germline values: CDR1 SGHAT, CDR2 FQNNGV. The CDR3 contains 14 residues.

This clonotype was recorded many times. This sequence joins TRBV7-8 and TRBJ1-5; D is unclear. Per germline, CDR1 SGHVS and CDR2 FQNEAQ. V dropped 1 base and J dropped 0 bases, with 7 bases sitting between them. This CDR3 spans 15 amino acids. The CDR3 nucleotides read TGTGCCAGCAGCTTAGATAGGGTTAGCAATCAGCCCCAGCATTTT. Protein sequence: CASSLDRVSNQPQHF.

This clonotype was seen at least ten times. The chain couples TRBV28 to TRBJ1-5; maybe TRBD1 (6 bases). The length of the CDR3 is 14 residues. From germline, CDR1 is MDHEN and CDR2 SYDVKM. The ends were cut back, 10 bases at V and 2 bases at J, with 15 bases in the middle. The CDR3 protein is CATLADSRNQPQHF. In DNA, the CDR3 is TGTGCCACCTTGGCGGACAGCCGCAATCAGCCCCAGCATTTT. Complete variable domain (other parts from reference TRBV28 and TRBJ1-5): DVKVTQSSRYLVKRTGEKVFLECVQDMDHENMFWYRQDPGLGLRLIYFSYDVKMKEKGDIPEGYSVSREKKERFSLILESASTNQTSMYLCATLADSRNQPQHFGDGTRLSIL.